This T cell receptor beta chain was found in a study of shared clonotypes between healthy human individuals. The study's findings and limits: Depth was large, yet rarefaction showed that sorted-subset sequencing was incomplete. When naive CD4 clonotypes were compared across several donors, around 5% were shared. Relative to memory subsets, naive subsets generally showed larger estimated richness.

About this clone: Its target is not known. The sample carries other DNA sequences with the same CDR3.

Selected positively for CCR7 and CD45RO-negative, naive CD8 cells excluded terminally differentiated effector memory CD45RA+ cells. Profiled with immunoSEQ multiplex PCR; TCRdb holds only in-frame clones, not every one. The sample has over 2 million clones; about 95% are singletons. V was cut by 4 bases and J by 8 bases, with 8 bases left in between. Germline V lookup: CDR1 MNHNS, CDR2 SASEGT. The CDR3 has 11 amino acids. This receptor was obtained from a young man in good health. The genes are TRBV6-1 and TRBJ1-2; D is unclear. Input material: naive CD8+ T cells sorted from blood. This CDR3 reads CASSGGYGYTF. CDR3 DNA sequence: TGTGCCAGCAGTGGAGGGTACGGCTACACCTTC.